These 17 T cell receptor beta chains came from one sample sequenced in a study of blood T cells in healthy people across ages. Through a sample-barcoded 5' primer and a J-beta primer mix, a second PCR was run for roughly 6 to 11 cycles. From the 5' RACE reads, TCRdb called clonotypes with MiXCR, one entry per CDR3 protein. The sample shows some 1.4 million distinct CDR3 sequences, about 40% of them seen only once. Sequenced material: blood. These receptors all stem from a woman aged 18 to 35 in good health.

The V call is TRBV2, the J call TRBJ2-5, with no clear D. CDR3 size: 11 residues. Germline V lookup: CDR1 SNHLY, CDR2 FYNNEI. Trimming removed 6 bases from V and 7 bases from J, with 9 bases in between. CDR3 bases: TGTGCCAGCAGCGCGCCGAGGACCCAGTACTTC. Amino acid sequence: CASSAPRTQYF.

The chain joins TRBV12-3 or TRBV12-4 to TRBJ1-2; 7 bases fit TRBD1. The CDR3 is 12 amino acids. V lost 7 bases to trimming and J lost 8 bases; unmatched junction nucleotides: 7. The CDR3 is CASNPQGRGYTF. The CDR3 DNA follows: TGTGCCAGCAACCCACAGGGGAGAGGCTACACCTTC.

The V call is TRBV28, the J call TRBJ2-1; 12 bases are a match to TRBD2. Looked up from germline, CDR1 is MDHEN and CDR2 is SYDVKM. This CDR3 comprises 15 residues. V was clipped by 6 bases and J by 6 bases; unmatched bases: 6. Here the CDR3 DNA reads TGTGCCAGCAGCAAGCTAGCGGGGGGGCTCAATGAGCAGTTCTTC. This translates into CASSKLAGGLNEQFF.

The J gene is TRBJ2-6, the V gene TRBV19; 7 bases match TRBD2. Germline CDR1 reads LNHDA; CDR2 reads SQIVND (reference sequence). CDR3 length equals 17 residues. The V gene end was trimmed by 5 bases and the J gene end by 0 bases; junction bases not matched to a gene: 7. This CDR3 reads CASSGGDGRSGANVLTF. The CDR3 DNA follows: TGTGCCAGTAGTGGGGGGGACGGCCGCTCTGGGGCCAACGTCCTGACTTTC.

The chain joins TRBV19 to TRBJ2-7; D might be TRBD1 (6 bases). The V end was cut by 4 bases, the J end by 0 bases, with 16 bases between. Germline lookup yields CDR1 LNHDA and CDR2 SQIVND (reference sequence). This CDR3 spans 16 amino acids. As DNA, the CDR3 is TGTGCCAGTAGTAATGCCACAGGGATCTACTCCTACGAGCAGTACTTC. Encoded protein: CASSNATGIYSYEQYF.

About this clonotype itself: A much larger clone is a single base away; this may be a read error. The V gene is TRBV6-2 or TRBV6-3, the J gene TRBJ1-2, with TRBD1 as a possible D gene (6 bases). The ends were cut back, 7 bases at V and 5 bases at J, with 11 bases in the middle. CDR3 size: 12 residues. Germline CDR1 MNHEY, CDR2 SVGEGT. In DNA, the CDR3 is TGTGCCAGCACCCAAGGGGGGTATGGCTACACCTTC. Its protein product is CASTQGGYGYTF.

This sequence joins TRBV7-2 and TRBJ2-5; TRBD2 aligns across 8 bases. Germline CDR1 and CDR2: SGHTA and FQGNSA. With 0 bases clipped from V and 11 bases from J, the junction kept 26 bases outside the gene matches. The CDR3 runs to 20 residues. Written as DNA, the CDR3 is TGTGCCAGCAGCTTAGCCGGAAGCGGGAGCTCCCTGATTAGTAGGAATGAGCAGTACTTC. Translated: CASSLAGSGSSLISRNEQYF. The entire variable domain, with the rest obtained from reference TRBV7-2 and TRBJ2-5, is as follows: GAGVSQSPSNKVTEKGKDVELRCDPISGHTALYWYRQSLGQGLEFLIYFQGNSAPDKSGLPSDRFSAERTGGSVSTLTIQRTQQEDSAVYLCASSLAGSGSSLISRNEQYFGPGTRLLVL.

CDR3 coding DNA: TGTGCCAGCAGCGTAGAGCCCCAGCCCGGCACAGATACGCAGTATTTT. This codes for CASSVEPQPGTDTQYF. This chain links TRBV9 with TRBJ2-3; D remains ambiguous. The V end lost 0 bases, the J end lost 1 base, and 12 bases lay between the germline ends. This CDR3 is built from 16 residues. CDR1 SGDLS and CDR2 YYNGEE come from the germline V gene.

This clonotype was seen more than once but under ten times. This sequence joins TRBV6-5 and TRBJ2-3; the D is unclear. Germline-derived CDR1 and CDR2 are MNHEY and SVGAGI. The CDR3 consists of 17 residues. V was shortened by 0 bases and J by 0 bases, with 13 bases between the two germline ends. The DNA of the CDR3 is TGTGCCAGCAGTTACTCGGACGTTTCACTAAGCACAGATACGCAGTATTTT. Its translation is CASSYSDVSLSTDTQYF.

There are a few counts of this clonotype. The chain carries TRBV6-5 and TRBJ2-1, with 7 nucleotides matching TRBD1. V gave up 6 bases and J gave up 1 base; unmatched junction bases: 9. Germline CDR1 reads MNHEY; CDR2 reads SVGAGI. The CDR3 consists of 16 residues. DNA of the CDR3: TGTGCCAGCAGCCACACCTACAGGGGTTCCTACAATGAGCAGTTCTTC. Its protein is CASSHTYRGSYNEQFF.

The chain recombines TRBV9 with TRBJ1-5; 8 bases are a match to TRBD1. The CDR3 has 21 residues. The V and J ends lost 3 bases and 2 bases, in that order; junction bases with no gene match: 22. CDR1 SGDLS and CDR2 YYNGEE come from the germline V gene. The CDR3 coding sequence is TGTGCCAGCAGCGCCAGCCAATCCCCGGGACAGGTAGAACGTCGCAATCAGCCCCAGCATTTT. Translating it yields CASSASQSPGQVERRNQPQHF.

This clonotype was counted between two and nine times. The DNA for the CDR3 is TGCAGTGCTAGAGCGACAGGGCGAGATGGCTACACCTTC. This encodes CSARATGRDGYTF. The J gene is TRBJ1-2, the V gene TRBV20-1; 7 positions match TRBD1. CDR1 is DFQATT and CDR2 is SNEGSKA in the germline V gene (reference sequence). This CDR3 is built from 13 residues. V shed 1 base and J 6 bases; nucleotides not matched to a gene: 5.

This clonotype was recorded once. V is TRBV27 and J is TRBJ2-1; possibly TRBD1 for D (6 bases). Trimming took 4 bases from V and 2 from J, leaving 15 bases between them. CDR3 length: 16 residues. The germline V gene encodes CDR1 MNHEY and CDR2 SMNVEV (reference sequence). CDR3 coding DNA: TGTGCCAGCAGTTACGCCGGACAGCCCCCCTACAATGAGCAGTTCTTC. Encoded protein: CASSYAGQPPYNEQFF.

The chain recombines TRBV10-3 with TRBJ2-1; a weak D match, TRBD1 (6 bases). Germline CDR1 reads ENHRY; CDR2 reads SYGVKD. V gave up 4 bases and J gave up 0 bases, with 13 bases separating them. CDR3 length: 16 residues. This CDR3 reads CAISGSGQSSYNEQFF. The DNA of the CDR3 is TGTGCCATCAGTGGCTCGGGACAAAGCTCCTACAATGAGCAGTTCTTC.

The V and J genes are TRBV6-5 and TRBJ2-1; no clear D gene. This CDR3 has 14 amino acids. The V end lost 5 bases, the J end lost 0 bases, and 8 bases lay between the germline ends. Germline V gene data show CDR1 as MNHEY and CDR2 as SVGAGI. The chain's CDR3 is CASSLARSYNEQFF. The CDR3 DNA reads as TGTGCCAGCAGTCTTGCGCGCTCCTACAATGAGCAGTTCTTC.

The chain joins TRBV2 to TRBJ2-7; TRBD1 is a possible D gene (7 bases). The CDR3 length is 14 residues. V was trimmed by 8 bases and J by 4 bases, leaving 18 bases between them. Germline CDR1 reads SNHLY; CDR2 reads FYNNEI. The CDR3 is CASLDAGQRYEQYF. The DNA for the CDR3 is TGTGCCAGCCTGGACGCGGGACAGAGATACGAGCAGTACTTC.

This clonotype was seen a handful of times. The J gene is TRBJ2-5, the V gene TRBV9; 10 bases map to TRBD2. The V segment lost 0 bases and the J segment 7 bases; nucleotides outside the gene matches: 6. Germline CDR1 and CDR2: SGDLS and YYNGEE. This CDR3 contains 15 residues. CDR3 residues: CASSVGLAGEGTQYF. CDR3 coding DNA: TGTGCCAGCAGCGTAGGTCTAGCGGGAGAAGGGACCCAGTACTTC.